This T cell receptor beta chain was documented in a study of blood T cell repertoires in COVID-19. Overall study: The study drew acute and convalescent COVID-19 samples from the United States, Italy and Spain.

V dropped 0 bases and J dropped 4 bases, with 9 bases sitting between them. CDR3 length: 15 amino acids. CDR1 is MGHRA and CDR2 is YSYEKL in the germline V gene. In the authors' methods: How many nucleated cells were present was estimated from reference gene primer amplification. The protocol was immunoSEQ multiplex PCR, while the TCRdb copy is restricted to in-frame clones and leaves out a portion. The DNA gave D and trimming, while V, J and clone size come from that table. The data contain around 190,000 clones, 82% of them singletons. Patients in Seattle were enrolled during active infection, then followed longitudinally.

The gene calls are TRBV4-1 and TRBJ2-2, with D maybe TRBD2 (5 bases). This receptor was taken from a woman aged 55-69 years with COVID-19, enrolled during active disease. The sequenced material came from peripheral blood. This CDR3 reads CASSQETLVTGELFF. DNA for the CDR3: TGCGCCAGCAGCCAAGAGACACTAGTCACCGGGGAGCTGTTTTTT.